The clone carrying this TCR beta chain came up many times. Its antigen is still unknown. Amplifying from RNA transcripts, the study obtained TCR beta CDR3 regions. Amplification began with first-round RT-PCR using HTBI primers, then second-round multiplex PCR was performed. TCRdb re-called the multiplex PCR reads with MiXCR, one entry per CDR3 protein. Among approximately 210,000 distinct CDR3 sequences, 20% to 25% were seen once, and the ten largest hold 43%. It was on clinical symptoms, serum thyroxine, TRAb, thyroid ultrasound and orbital computed tomography that diagnosis relied. These data are taken from a study of Graves' ophthalmopathy and Graves' hyperthyroidism. Study-wide results and caveats: The model reached around 66% sensitivity and 72.22% specificity for predicting ophthalmopathy progression.

J gave up 4 bases and V 9 bases, and 4 bases lay outside the gene matches. Germline V gives CDR1 KGHDR, CDR2 SFDVKD. The length of the CDR3 is 12 residues. The chain joins TRBV24-1 to TRBJ2-5; 7 bases map to TRBD2. Sequencing was performed on peripheral blood. The receptor was derived from a woman aged 50 to 60 with Graves' ophthalmopathy. CDR3 bases: TGTGCCACCGGGGACTACTCAGAGACCCAGTACTTC. Its translation is CATGDYSETQYF.